This TCR beta chain stems from a study of blood T cell repertoires in COVID-19. Study background: Material from acute and convalescent COVID-19 was sourced from the United States, Italy and Spain. In each case, the material was cDNA or gDNA derived from T cells, B-cell-depleted T cells, or PBMCs.

Data came from immunoSEQ multiplex PCR; TCRdb stores just in-frame clones and leaves some out. The repertoire includes under 55,000 clones, roughly 86% of them detected once, and about 5% sits in the top ten. The sequence derives from a man in his forties or fifties with active COVID-19. Sequenced: peripheral blood.

CDR3 residues: CASRRTGLNQPQHF. CDR3 nucleotide sequence: TGTGCCAGCAGACGGACAGGGCTAAATCAGCCCCAGCATTTT. This chain connects TRBV6-5 to TRBJ1-5; 8 nucleotides align to TRBD1. Germline V gene lookup returns CDR1 MNHEY and CDR2 SVGAGI. V lost 6 bases, J lost 4 bases, and 5 bases stayed unmatched. The CDR3 is 14 amino acids.